These 30 T cell receptor beta chains share one sample of origin, sequenced in a study of OX40 agonist ivuxolimab in advanced cancers. TCRdb's table, derived via immunoSEQ multiplex PCR, lists solely in-frame clones and lacks some. In the table there are some 100,000 clones, around nine tenths of which are singletons. Specimen: CD4+ or CD8+ T cells sorted from blood, collected in a trial of the OX40 agonist ivuxolimab. These receptor sequences come from an adult with an advanced solid tumor such as melanoma, head and neck, liver or kidney cancer.

V usage is TRBV30 and J usage is TRBJ1-4; 7 bases line up with TRBD1. V shed 2 bases, J shed 16 bases, and the junction held 13 bases outside the gene matches. Germline V gene data show CDR1 as GTSNPN and CDR2 as SVGIG (reference sequence). CDR3 length equals 13 residues. CDR3 region: CAWSLPAPGGQFF. Here the CDR3 DNA reads TGTGCCTGGAGTCTACCGGCCCCAGGGGGTCAGTTTTTT.

The CDR3 DNA reads TGTGCCAGCAGTACCGGGACTAGCAGATACAATGAGCAGTTCTTC. It is translated as CASSTGTSRYNEQFF. This sequence joins TRBV7-3 and TRBJ2-1; TRBD2 agrees at 9 bases. Germline CDR1 reads SGHTA; CDR2 reads FQGTGA. This CDR3 contains 15 residues. V shed 6 bases, J shed 4 bases, and the junction held 7 bases outside the gene matches. The whole variable domain, remainder taken from reference TRBV7-3 and TRBJ2-1, is GAGVSQTPSNKVTEKGKYVELRCDPISGHTALYWYRQSLGQGPEFLIYFQGTGAADDSGLPNDRFFAVRPEGSVSTLKIQRTERGDSAVYLCASSTGTSRYNEQFFGPGTRLTVL.

This chain links TRBV27 with TRBJ1-5; 8 positions agree with TRBD1. Germline lookup yields CDR1 MNHEY and CDR2 SMNVEV (reference sequence). CDR3 length: 16 residues. The J segment lost 0 bases and the V segment lost 9 bases, leaving 10 bases of the junction unmatched. The CDR3 protein is CASTTLDRDSNQPQHF. The CDR3 coding sequence is TGTGCCAGTACTACCTTGGACAGGGATAGCAATCAGCCCCAGCATTTT.

V usage is TRBV5-1 and J usage is TRBJ1-2, with 9 bases lining up with TRBD1. V shed 0 bases, J shed 6 bases, and the junction held 9 bases outside the gene matches. The CDR3 totals 16 residues. In germline, CDR1 is SGHRS, CDR2 YFSETQ. DNA of the CDR3: TGCGCCAGCAGCTTGGGGAGGGGACAGGGAATGGATGGCTACACCTTC. Its translation: CASSLGRGQGMDGYTF.

The V gene is TRBV29-1, the J gene TRBJ2-7, with a tentative D call TRBD1 (5 bases). The germline V gene encodes CDR1 SQVTM and CDR2 ANQGSEA. Trimming removed 5 bases from V and 3 bases from J, with 17 bases in between. The CDR3 loop spans 14 amino acids. The CDR3 nucleotides read TGCAGCGTTAAAAACCCAGGGCGTAGCTACGAGCAGTACTTC. Its translation is CSVKNPGRSYEQYF.

The J gene is TRBJ1-4, the V gene TRBV29-1; D is ambiguous. This CDR3 contains 14 residues. Germline assignment: CDR1 SQVTM and CDR2 ANQGSEA. The V and J ends lost 6 bases and 0 bases respectively, with 11 bases between them. The CDR3 coding sequence is TGCAGCGTAGGGTACACTACAACTAATGAAAAACTGTTTTTT. Translation: CSVGYTTTNEKLFF.

This clone was seen only a few times. The V and J genes are TRBV30 and TRBJ1-1; D is undetermined. V was cut by 1 base and J by 8 bases, with 8 bases left in between. The CDR3 has 11 residues. The germline V gene encodes CDR1 GTSNPN and CDR2 SVGIG (reference sequence). CDR3 residues: CAWSERAEAFF. DNA for the CDR3: TGTGCCTGGAGTGAAAGGGCAGAAGCTTTCTTT.

The chain combines TRBV11-2 with TRBJ2-3, with 7 positions matching TRBD2. CDR3 length: 18 amino acids. Per the germline V gene, CDR1 is SGHAT and CDR2 is FQNNGV. Germline trimming cut 5 bases from V and 1 base from J; bases unmatched to any gene: 15. CDR3 sequence (DNA): TGTGCCAGCAGCCTCAGGGTCGGGGCGGGAGCAGGCACAGATACGCAGTATTTT. This translates into CASSLRVGAGAGTDTQYF.

The chain recombines TRBV11-3 with TRBJ2-3, with 8 bases fitting TRBD2. CDR1 SGHNT and CDR2 YENEEA come from the germline V gene. This CDR3 is built from 15 residues. V was pared by 3 bases and J by 6 bases, with 8 bases of the junction left unmatched. Here the CDR3 DNA reads TGTGCCAGCAGCTTGGGACGGGGGGGGCCGGATACGCAGTATTTT. Amino acids: CASSLGRGGPDTQYF.

The chain is built from TRBV4-1 and TRBJ2-7, with 12 bases lining up with TRBD2. Trimming at V came to 0 bases and at J to 5 bases, leaving 8 bases not matched to a gene. The germline gives CDR1 MGHRA, CDR2 YSYEKL. The CDR3 totals 17 residues. The CDR3 DNA sequence: TGCGCCAGCAGCCAAGATTTGGCTAGCGGGAGGGGCCACGAGCAGTACTTC. It yields the protein CASSQDLASGRGHEQYF.

This chain links TRBV2 with TRBJ2-2; D might be TRBD2 (5 bases). CDR1 SNHLY and CDR2 FYNNEI come from the germline V gene. The CDR3 spans 13 residues. V was cut by 7 bases and J by 7 bases, with 13 bases left in between. DNA of the CDR3: TGTGCCAGCACTGGAGGACCGATCGGGGAGCTGTTTTTT. Translating gives CASTGGPIGELFF.

This chain links TRBV30 with TRBJ1-2; unclear D gene. Trimming shortened V by 0 bases and J by 4 bases, and 15 bases separated the two germline ends. The CDR3 is made up of 15 amino acids. Germline CDR1 reads GTSNPN; CDR2 reads SVGIG (reference sequence). CDR3 bases: TGTGCCTGGAGTGTAAGGTCCATTATACTCTATGGCTACACCTTC. Its protein product is CAWSVRSIILYGYTF.

The chain combines TRBV29-1 with TRBJ1-2; tentatively, D is TRBD1 (6 bases). The CDR3 runs to 14 residues. Trimming left V 6 bases short and J 4 bases short, with 18 bases between. CDR1 and CDR2 from the germline V gene are SQVTM and ANQGSEA. The DNA for the CDR3 is TGCAGCGTGCGGACAGACGAAGTCGGCTATGGCTACACCTTC. This encodes CSVRTDEVGYGYTF.

Points on this clone: Other nucleotide sequences from this sample produce the same CDR3. The V and J genes are TRBV30 and TRBJ2-7; TRBD1 is a possible D gene (5 bases). The CDR3 contains 13 residues. V was trimmed by 0 bases and J by 3 bases, leaving 9 bases between them. Looked up from germline, CDR1 is GTSNPN and CDR2 is SVGIG (reference sequence). CDR3 in amino acids: CAWSVGQNYEQYF. The CDR3 nucleotides read TGTGCCTGGAGTGTGGGGCAGAACTACGAGCAGTACTTC.

The chain has TRBV5-1 and TRBJ2-1; D gene uncertain. CDR3 size: 16 residues. V was cut by 0 bases and J by 2 bases, with 12 bases left in between. CDR1 is SGHRS, CDR2 YFSETQ, per germline. The CDR3 is CASSLAQTSAYNEQFF. The CDR3 nucleotides read TGCGCCAGCAGCTTGGCCCAAACATCCGCCTACAATGAGCAGTTCTTC.

The chain couples TRBV7-3 to TRBJ2-1, with no clear D. The CDR3 loop spans 15 amino acids. V shed 5 bases and J shed 2 bases, with 13 bases lying between them. The germline gives CDR1 SGHTA, CDR2 FQGTGA. CDR3 nucleotide sequence: TGTGCCAGCAGCCAAGGACGATCCGCCTACAATGAGCAGTTCTTC. Protein sequence: CASSQGRSAYNEQFF.

This clone was seen a handful of times. This chain uses TRBV7-8 with TRBJ1-6; 7 nucleotides align to TRBD1. This CDR3 has 14 residues. V lost 5 bases to trimming and J lost 9 bases; unmatched junction nucleotides: 7. In germline, CDR1 is SGHVS, CDR2 FQNEAQ. CDR3 sequence (DNA): TGTGCCAGCAGCCCTCCCGACAGGGTTTCACCCCTCCACTTT. Translating it yields CASSPPDRVSPLHF.

This clone showed up just a few times. The gene calls are TRBV19 and TRBJ2-7, with D unresolved. Germline V gene sequence: CDR1 LNHDA, CDR2 SQIVND (reference sequence). CDR3 length: 14 residues. V lost 3 bases to trimming and J lost 5 bases, with 14 bases between them. CDR3 loop: CASSMGLRADEQYF. CDR3 bases: TGTGCCAGTAGTATGGGATTGCGCGCTGACGAGCAGTACTTC.

A single count supports this clone. V is TRBV28 and J is TRBJ1-4; TRBD1 is a possible D gene (5 bases). V was clipped by 5 bases and J by 4 bases, with 20 bases between them. The CDR3 loop spans 17 amino acids. Germline V lookup: CDR1 MDHEN, CDR2 SYDVKM. The CDR3 nucleotides read TGTGCCAGCAGTGCAGTTTGGGGGTTAGGTGGTAATGAAAAACTGTTTTTT. Its translation: CASSAVWGLGGNEKLFF.

This chain connects TRBV5-1 to TRBJ1-4; TRBD1 might be the D (5 bases). V lost 5 bases, J lost 3 bases, and 11 bases lay in between. Germline V CDR1 and CDR2: SGHRS, YFSETQ. There are 14 residues in the CDR3. In nucleotides, the CDR3 is TGCGCCAGCAGACCCGGGACGGCTAATGAAAAACTGTTTTTT. Its protein is CASRPGTANEKLFF.

This chain connects TRBV27 to TRBJ2-2; 12 nucleotides align to TRBD2. V was clipped by 2 bases and J by 6 bases; unmatched bases: 1. The CDR3 spans 15 residues. CDR1 and CDR2 (germline): MNHEY, SMNVEV (reference sequence). The chain's CDR3 is CASSLLAGGSGELFF. The CDR3 DNA reads TGTGCCAGCAGTTTACTAGCGGGAGGGTCCGGGGAGCTGTTTTTT.

The rearrangement joins TRBV10-1 to TRBJ2-5; possibly TRBD2 for D (5 bases). Trimming cost V 5 bases and J 2 bases, with 6 bases left between them. CDR1 is WNHNN, CDR2 SYGVQD, per germline (reference sequence). The CDR3 runs 12 residues. The CDR3 loop is CASSPGQETQYF. The CDR3 nucleotides read TGCGCCAGCAGTCCGGGACAAGAGACCCAGTACTTC.

The J gene is TRBJ2-1, the V gene TRBV30; 10 nucleotides match TRBD2. This CDR3 is 17 amino acids long. V was pared by 4 bases and J by 5 bases, with 14 bases of the junction left unmatched. Germline CDR1 GTSNPN, CDR2 SVGIG (reference sequence). CDR3 nucleotides: TGTGCCTGGAATAAAAGGGTCAGCGGGAGGGCCGACAATGAGCAGTTCTTC. Amino acid sequence: CAWNKRVSGRADNEQFF.

The chain couples TRBV7-8 to TRBJ1-1; a weak D match, TRBD1 (5 bases). Trimming took 1 base from V and 1 from J, leaving 7 bases between them. This CDR3 has 14 amino acids. CDR1 and CDR2 (germline): SGHVS, FQNEAQ. The CDR3, as DNA: TGTGCCAGCAGCTTAGTTGGGGGGAACACTGAAGCTTTCTTT. Its protein is CASSLVGGNTEAFF.

Worth noting for this clone: Other nucleotide sequences from this sample produce the same CDR3. The V and J genes are TRBV27 and TRBJ1-2; 7 nucleotides align to TRBD1. V shed 0 bases and J 5 bases; nucleotides not matched to a gene: 0. The V gene's germline CDR1 is MNHEY and CDR2 SMNVEV (reference sequence). The CDR3 sequence is 13 residues long. CDR3 coding DNA: TGTGCCAGCAGTTTATCGACAGGGTATGGCTACACCTTC. Protein sequence: CASSLSTGYGYTF.

Regarding this clone: Relative to the germline gene, one junction end is altered; a read error may explain this. This rearrangement joins TRBV29-1 to TRBJ2-7, with 10 bases matching TRBD1. The germline gives CDR1 SQVTM, CDR2 ANQGSEA. The CDR3 is 15 amino acids. CDR3 protein: CSVWPPGQGSSEQYF. For the CDR3, the DNA is TGCAGCGTTTGGCCTCCGGGACAGGGGTCCTCCGAGCAGTACTTC.

The DNA of the CDR3 is TGTGCCAGCAGCTTAATTTCGCTAGCGGGGGATTTTACCGGGGAGCTGTTTTTT. This sequence encodes CASSLISLAGDFTGELFF. V gene TRBV7-3 combines with J gene TRBJ2-2; TRBD2 agrees at 10 bases. The junction had 10 bases not matched to a gene; V was cut back by 1 base and J by 5 bases. This CDR3 is built from 18 residues. Looked up from germline, CDR1 is SGHTA and CDR2 is FQGTGA.

The chain joins TRBV7-9 to TRBJ2-1, with 7 bases that match TRBD2. Trimming removed 1 base from V and 6 bases from J; junction bases left unmatched: 15. This CDR3 is 18 amino acids long. Germline V lookup: CDR1 SEHNR, CDR2 FQNEAQ (reference sequence). CDR3 in DNA: TGTGCCAGCAGCTTAGATAGCCAGCGGGGAGTCTTAGGCAATGAGCAGTTCTTC. This translates into CASSLDSQRGVLGNEQFF.

This chain joins TRBV19 and TRBJ2-1; perhaps TRBD1 as D (7 bases). The CDR3 runs 13 residues. Germline V lookup: CDR1 LNHDA, CDR2 SQIVND (reference sequence). V was shortened by 2 bases and J by 12 bases, with 14 bases between the two germline ends. The CDR3 DNA is TGTGCCAGTAGTATAATCCAGGGGGGTCCGCAGTTCTTC. Its protein is CASSIIQGGPQFF.

This rearrangement joins TRBV6-1 to TRBJ1-6; TRBD1 agrees at 7 bases. Trimming removed 7 bases from V and 7 bases from J; junction bases left unmatched: 7. The CDR3 has 14 residues. Germline loops: CDR1 MNHNS, CDR2 SASEGT. This CDR3 reads CASTRDSKNSPLHF. As DNA, the CDR3 is TGTGCCAGCACCCGGGACAGCAAAAATTCACCCCTCCACTTT.